A single sample is the source of the 24 T cell receptor beta chains below, sequenced in a study of tumor-infiltrating lymphocytes in primary liver carcinoma (TCRdb year 2017). RNA from unsorted whole blood was extracted with TRIzol reagent, and germline DNA was obtained with the DNeasy Blood & Tissue kit. TCRdb shows the sequencer as Illumina HiSeq 2500. A constant-region primer and ProtoScript II reverse transcriptase were used to reverse-transcribe TCRbeta-specific cDNA from 500 ng total RNA. Three nested multiplex PCR rounds, following a slightly modified ARM-PCR procedure, were used to build the TCRbeta libraries. The first two PCR rounds used multiplex TRBV1-TRBV30 forward primers with a Cbeta reverse primer, each for 10 to 11 cycles. The public reads were reanalyzed by TCRdb: fastp trimming at Q25, MiXCR alignment, in-frame beta chains only. Every entry covers one CDR3 protein and lists the most common genes and DNA from its rows. The sample table shows 150,000 to 200,000 distinct CDR3 sequences, and approximately 64% are seen once. The ten largest clones add up to roughly 6.4% of the sample.

The sample comprised peripheral blood. These receptors were taken from an older woman with primary liver carcinoma and hepatitis B virus infection.

As regards this clonotype: This may come from a read error, since a much larger clone is one base off. The V call is TRBV14, the J call TRBJ2-4; 9 bases agree with TRBD1. The CDR3 runs to 17 residues. J lost 3 bases, V lost 0 bases, and 6 bases had no gene match. Germline values: CDR1 SGHDN, CDR2 FVKESK. The CDR3 reads CASSQEAGTGRKNIQYF. The DNA of the CDR3 is TGTGCCAGCAGCCAAGAGGCGGGGACAGGGCGCAAAAACATTCAGTACTTC.

This clonotype came up many times. V is TRBV11-2 and J is TRBJ2-7; a weak D match, TRBD1 (5 bases). The V gene lost 3 bases and the J gene lost 9 bases, with 12 bases spanning the gap. CDR1 is SGHAT and CDR2 is FQNNGV in the germline V gene. The CDR3 has 12 amino acids. In nucleotides, the CDR3 is TGTGCCAGCAGCTTCAATTCCCAGGGGCAGTACTTC. This codes for CASSFNSQGQYF.

In its sample, this clonotype was seen a few times. V is TRBV4-1 and J is TRBJ2-1; 8 bases align to TRBD1. The length of the CDR3 is 18 residues. The trim removed 1 base at V and 9 bases at J, leaving 17 bases unmatched. CDR1 and CDR2 (germline): MGHRA, YSYEKL. CDR3 DNA: TGCGCCAGCAGCCAAGCCCTCCCGACAGGGGACTCCCGAGGTGAGCAGTTCTTC. This gives the protein CASSQALPTGDSRGEQFF.

Points on this clonotype: A much larger clone differs by one base, so this may be a read error. The chain couples TRBV6-1 to TRBJ2-1; D unclear. Germline CDR1 reads MNHNS; CDR2 reads SASEGT. The CDR3 has 16 residues. The CDR3 region is CTSSISRYNVSNEQFF. In nucleotides, the CDR3 is TGTACCAGCAGTATTAGCAGATACAATGTCAGCAATGAGCAGTTCTTC.

This clonotype was counted at least ten times. This rearrangement joins TRBV29-1 to TRBJ1-6; no clear D gene. Germline CDR1 is SQVTM and CDR2 is ANQGSEA. The V gene lost 4 bases and the J gene lost 9 bases, with 16 bases spanning the gap. The CDR3 loop spans 14 amino acids. CDR3 protein: CSVVLGRKGSPLHF. The CDR3, as DNA: TGCAGCGTTGTTCTCGGAAGGAAGGGTTCACCCCTCCACTTT.

Worth noting for this clonotype: Its ends do not fully match the called genes, so a read error is possible. V usage is TRBV11-2 and J usage is TRBJ2-7, with D unresolved. Germline V gene data show CDR1 as SGHAT and CDR2 as FQNNGV. This CDR3 has 12 amino acids. CDR3 sequence: CASSSETYEEYF. In nucleotides, the CDR3 is TGTGCCAGCAGCTCGGAAACATACGAGGAGTACTTC.

The table lists this clonotype with many counts. The rearrangement uses TRBV11-2 and TRBJ2-3; the match to TRBD1 covers 7 bases. V lost 4 bases to trimming and J lost 4 bases; unmatched junction nucleotides: 2. Per germline, CDR1 SGHAT and CDR2 FQNNGV. This CDR3 is built from 13 residues. The CDR3 nucleotides are TGTGCCAGCAGCTCAGACAGGGCAGATACGCAGTATTTT. Its protein product is CASSSDRADTQYF.

The chain couples TRBV6-6 to TRBJ1-1; no definite D call. The CDR3 is 13 residues long. V was pared by 8 bases and J by 4 bases, with 14 bases between. The V gene's germline CDR1 is MNHNY and CDR2 SVGAGI (reference sequence). CDR3 DNA: TGTGCCAGCTGCCTACAAGGACTCACTGAAGCTTTCTTT. Amino acid sequence: CASCLQGLTEAFF.

This chain links TRBV4-1 with TRBJ2-5, with D maybe TRBD2 (7 bases). CDR1 is MGHRA, CDR2 YSYEKL, per germline. The ends were cut back, 0 bases at V and 5 bases at J, with 25 bases in the middle. CDR3 length: 19 amino acids. CDR3: CASSQDGPLLDGGPETQYF. CDR3 DNA sequence: TGCGCCAGCAGCCAAGATGGGCCCCTTCTCGACGGGGGGCCTGAGACCCAGTACTTC.

Of note for this clonotype: At one of its ends the junction is not consistent with the germline gene, which may arise from a read error. The V and J genes are TRBV6-1 and TRBJ2-2; maybe TRBD2 (5 bases). This CDR3 region has 14 residues. Germline loops: CDR1 MNHNS, CDR2 SASEGT. Here the CDR3 DNA reads TGTGCCAGCTTTCTCTCCCCGAACACCGGGAAGCTGCTTTTT. This encodes CASFLSPNTGKLLF.

On this clonotype: This may be a read error, as it is one base from a much larger clone. The rearrangement joins TRBV4-1 to TRBJ2-1, with TRBD2 identical over 9 bases. Germline V gives CDR1 MGHRA, CDR2 YSYEKL. This CDR3 comprises 17 residues. J lost 6 bases, V lost 1 base, and 10 bases had no gene match. The CDR3 here is CASSQGSTSGHFNEQFF. The DNA of the CDR3 is TGCGCCAGCAGCCAAGGATCGACTAGCGGCCACTTCAATGAGCAGTTCTTC.

This clonotype occurred many times. The chain links TRBV6-5 to TRBJ2-7; 8 bases line up with TRBD1. The CDR3 totals 14 residues. J gave up 7 bases and V 6 bases, and 11 bases lay outside the gene matches. Germline CDR1 reads MNHEY; CDR2 reads SVGAGI. The CDR3 loop is CASRPSPRGPEQYF. Here the CDR3 DNA reads TGTGCCAGCAGACCCTCACCCAGGGGGCCTGAGCAGTACTTC.

Concerning this clonotype: Compared with germline, one end of the junction differs, possibly owing to a read error. V and J are TRBV11-3 and TRBJ2-2; D perhaps matches TRBD2 (7 bases). Per the germline V gene, CDR1 is SGHNT and CDR2 is YENEEA. This CDR3 contains 18 residues. CDR3 protein: CANSLDLRGALTTGELFF. The CDR3 bases are TGTGCCAACAGCTTAGATCTACGGGGGGCCTTAACCACCGGGGAGCTGTTTTTC.

In its sample, this clonotype was seen many times. The V and J genes are TRBV6-2 or TRBV6-3 and TRBJ2-1, with D unclear. The V gene's germline CDR1 is MNHEY and CDR2 SVGEGT. Trimming pared 0 bases from V and 1 base from J, leaving 10 bases between. The CDR3 loop spans 16 amino acids. The CDR3: CASSYSLGQSYNEQFF. DNA of the CDR3: TGTGCCAGCAGTTACTCGCTAGGGCAGTCCTACAATGAGCAGTTCTTC.

This clonotype has a count of ten or more. This chain links TRBV6-5 with TRBJ1-6; no reliable D call. The CDR3 consists of 13 residues. Trimming pared 0 bases from V and 11 bases from J, leaving 8 bases between. CDR1 and CDR2 (germline): MNHEY, SVGAGI. CDR3 in DNA: TGTGCCAGCAGTTACTCGAATTATCCACCCCTCCACTTT. This translates into CASSYSNYPPLHF.

The V call is TRBV11-2, the J call TRBJ2-1, with TRBD2 matching 13 bases. J was trimmed by 6 bases and V by 7 bases; bases with no gene match: 15. This CDR3 is built from 18 residues. CDR1 is SGHAT and CDR2 is FQNNGV in the germline V gene. CDR3: CASIFGAPGLAGANEQFF. The CDR3 coding sequence is TGTGCCAGCATCTTTGGGGCCCCCGGACTAGCGGGAGCCAATGAGCAGTTCTTC.

As to this clonotype: The junction and the germline gene differ at one end; a read error may be behind it. This chain uses TRBV6-1 with TRBJ2-1; weak D call: TRBD2 (5 bases). The CDR3 consists of 11 residues. Germline V lookup: CDR1 MNHNS, CDR2 SASEGT. CDR3 in amino acids: CVSSEGRLQFF. As DNA, the CDR3 is TGTGTCAGCAGTGAGGGCCGCTTGCAGTTCTTC.

This chain connects TRBV7-8 to TRBJ2-1, with 14 bases identical to TRBD2. Germline CDR1 and CDR2: SGHVS and FQNEAQ. The CDR3 consists of 16 residues. The ends lost 7 bases at V and 6 bases at J; junction bases unmatched: 8. The CDR3 DNA reads TGTGCCAGCAACTCGACTAGCGGGAGGGCCACCAATGAGCAGTTCTTC. Its protein product is CASNSTSGRATNEQFF.

This clonotype was counted ten times or more. The V call is TRBV11-2, the J call TRBJ2-1, with D maybe TRBD2 (5 bases). The length of the CDR3 is 14 residues. V was trimmed by 2 bases and J by 6 bases, leaving 11 bases between them. CDR1 is SGHAT, CDR2 FQNNGV, per germline. The chain's CDR3 is CASSLLASLNEQFF. For the CDR3, the DNA is TGTGCCAGCAGCTTATTGGCTAGCCTCAATGAGCAGTTCTTC. Drawing the rest from reference TRBV11-2 and TRBJ2-1, the complete variable domain is EAGVAQSPRYKIIEKRQSVAFWCNPISGHATLYWYQQILGQGPKLLIQFQNNGVVDDSQLPKDRFSAERLKGVDSTLKIQPAKLEDSAVYLCASSLLASLNEQFFGPGTRLTVL.

The V and J genes are TRBV6-5 and TRBJ2-7; D is ambiguous. V gave up 11 bases and J gave up 7 bases, with 18 bases separating them. The CDR3 is 12 residues long. Germline V gene data show CDR1 as MNHEY and CDR2 as SVGAGI. In DNA form, the CDR3 reads TGTGCCGGCGGCCGCCGAGATAGGGAGCAGTACTTC. Protein sequence: CAGGRRDREQYF.

Regarding this clonotype: The junction does not match germline at one end; this may be a read error. The genes are TRBV5-4 and TRBJ2-6, with D possibly being TRBD1 (6 bases). This CDR3 is 18 amino acids long. Germline V gene data show CDR1 as SGHNT and CDR2 as YYREEE (reference sequence). The chain's CDR3 is CASSQGQGLISGANVLTF. CDR3 in DNA: TGTGCTAGCAGCCAGGGGCAGGGCCTCATCTCTGGGGCCAACGTCCTGACTTTC.

The genes are TRBV12-3 or TRBV12-4 and TRBJ2-2; D is unclear. The CDR3 runs 14 residues. The V end lost 10 bases, the J end lost 6 bases, and 18 bases lay between the germline ends. The CDR3 coding sequence is TGTGCCACCCATGGCGTGACAAACGCCGGGGAGCTGTTTTTT. Protein product: CATHGVTNAGELFF.

This chain links TRBV5-1 with TRBJ2-3; TRBD2 matches at 12 bases. This CDR3 is 15 amino acids long. CDR1 is SGHRS, CDR2 YFSETQ, per germline. Trimming at V came to 2 bases and at J to 8 bases, leaving 6 bases not matched to a gene. The chain's CDR3 is CASSFLAGGPTTQYF. CDR3 DNA sequence: TGCGCCAGCAGCTTCCTAGCGGGAGGGCCAACTACGCAGTATTTT. Complete variable domain (other parts from reference TRBV5-1 and TRBJ2-3): KAGVTQTPRYLIKTRGQQVTLSCSPISGHRSVSWYQQTPGQGLQFLFEYFSETQRNKGNFPGRFSGRQFSNSRSEMNVSTLELGDSALYLCASSFLAGGPTTQYFGPGTRLTVL.

This clonotype has a single count. The chain combines TRBV20-1 with TRBJ2-3, with 7 bases identical to TRBD2. The germline V gene has CDR1 DFQATT and CDR2 SNEGSKA (reference sequence). The trim removed 0 bases at V and 14 bases at J, leaving 17 bases unmatched. The length of the CDR3 is 15 residues. The CDR3 DNA sequence: TGCAGTGCTAGAGAGAACGTGAACTCCGGGGGGTCGCCGTATTTT. Translation gives CSARENVNSGGSPYF.